This passage covers 4 T cell receptor beta chains from one sample sequenced in a study of shared clonotypes between healthy human individuals. Assay: immunoSEQ multiplex PCR; the TCRdb copy retains only in-frame clones and omits some. Among roughly 680,000 clones listed, over 55% were seen once. The sequencing sample was made of memory CD4+ T cells sorted from blood. Subset in this sample: CD45RA-negative fraction. Every receptor here comes from a woman under 40 in good health.

The V call is TRBV11-3, the J call TRBJ2-5; tentative D call: TRBD2 (5 bases). The germline V gene encodes CDR1 SGHNT and CDR2 YENEEA. The length of the CDR3 is 15 residues. The ends were cut back, 5 bases at V and 2 bases at J, with 15 bases in the middle. DNA of the CDR3: TGTGCCAGCAGCGGGAGTATTGTGAATCAAGAGACCCAGTACTTC. Translation: CASSGSIVNQETQYF.

This chain uses TRBV5-5 with TRBJ2-6, with a tentative D call TRBD2 (5 bases). V was shortened by 4 bases and J by 4 bases, with 12 bases between the two germline ends. Germline-derived CDR1 and CDR2 are SGHKS and YYEKEE (reference sequence). The CDR3 is 15 amino acids. CDR3 amino acids: CASSTAGSGANVLTF. The CDR3, as DNA: TGTGCCAGCAGCACGGCGGGTTCCGGGGCCAACGTCCTGACTTTC.

The chain is built from TRBV5-6 and TRBJ2-7; D gene ambiguous. CDR1 and CDR2 from the germline V gene are SGHDT and YYEEEE. V dropped 1 base and J dropped 7 bases, with 9 bases sitting between them. This CDR3 comprises 12 residues. CDR3 nucleotides: TGTGCCAGCAGCTTGTTAGGCTCGGAGCAGTACTTC. It yields the protein CASSLLGSEQYF.

Notes on this clone: This CDR3 is also generated by other DNA sequences in the sample. The V and J genes are TRBV7-3 and TRBJ1-1; 7 positions agree with TRBD1. This CDR3 is 13 amino acids long. The germline V gene has CDR1 SGHTA and CDR2 FQGTGA. V gave up 5 bases and J gave up 3 bases; unmatched junction bases: 3. DNA for the CDR3: TGTGCCAGCAGCCGACAGGGCGACACTGAAGCTTTCTTT. Its translation: CASSRQGDTEAFF. Variable domain in full (rest from reference TRBV7-3 and TRBJ1-1): GAGVSQTPSNKVTEKGKYVELRCDPISGHTALYWYRQSLGQGPEFLIYFQGTGAADDSGLPNDRFFAVRPEGSVSTLKIQRTERGDSAVYLCASSRQGDTEAFFGQGTRLTVV.